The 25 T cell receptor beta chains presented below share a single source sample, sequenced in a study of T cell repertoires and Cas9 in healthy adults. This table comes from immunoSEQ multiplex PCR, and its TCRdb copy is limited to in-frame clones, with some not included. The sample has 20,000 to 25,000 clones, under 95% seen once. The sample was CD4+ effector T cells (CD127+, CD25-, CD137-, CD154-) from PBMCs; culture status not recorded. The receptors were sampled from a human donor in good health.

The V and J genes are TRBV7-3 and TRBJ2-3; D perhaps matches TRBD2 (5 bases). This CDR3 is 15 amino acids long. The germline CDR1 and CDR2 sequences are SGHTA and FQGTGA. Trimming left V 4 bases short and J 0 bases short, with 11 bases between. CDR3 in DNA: TGTGCCAGCAGCTCATCGACGGGGAGCACAGATACGCAGTATTTT. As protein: CASSSSTGSTDTQYF. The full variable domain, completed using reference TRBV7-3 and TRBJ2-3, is GAGVSQTPSNKVTEKGKYVELRCDPISGHTALYWYRQSLGQGPEFLIYFQGTGAADDSGLPNDRFFAVRPEGSVSTLKIQRTERGDSAVYLCASSSSTGSTDTQYFGPGTRLTVL.

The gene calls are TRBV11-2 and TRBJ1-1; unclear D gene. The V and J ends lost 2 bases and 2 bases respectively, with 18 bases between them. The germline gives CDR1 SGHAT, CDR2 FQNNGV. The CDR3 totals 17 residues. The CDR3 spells CASSLNYGGRPNTEAFF. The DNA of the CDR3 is TGTGCCAGCAGCTTAAACTATGGCGGCAGGCCAAACACTGAAGCTTTCTTT.

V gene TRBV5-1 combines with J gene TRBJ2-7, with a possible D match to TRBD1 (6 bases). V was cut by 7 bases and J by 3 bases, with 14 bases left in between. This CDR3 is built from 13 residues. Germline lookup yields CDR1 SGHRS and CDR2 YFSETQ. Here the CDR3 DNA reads TGCGCCAGCGGGGACACGAGGAGCTACGAGCAGTACTTC. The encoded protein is CASGDTRSYEQYF. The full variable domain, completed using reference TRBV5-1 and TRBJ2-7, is KAGVTQTPRYLIKTRGQQVTLSCSPISGHRSVSWYQQTPGQGLQFLFEYFSETQRNKGNFPGRFSGRQFSNSRSEMNVSTLELGDSALYLCASGDTRSYEQYFGPGTRLTVT.

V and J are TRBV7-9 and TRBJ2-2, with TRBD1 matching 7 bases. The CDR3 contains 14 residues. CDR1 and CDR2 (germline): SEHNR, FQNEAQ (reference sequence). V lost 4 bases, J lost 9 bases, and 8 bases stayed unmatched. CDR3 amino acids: CASSSTGPRRELFF. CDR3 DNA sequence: TGTGCCAGCAGCTCGACAGGGCCCAGGAGGGAGCTGTTTTTT.

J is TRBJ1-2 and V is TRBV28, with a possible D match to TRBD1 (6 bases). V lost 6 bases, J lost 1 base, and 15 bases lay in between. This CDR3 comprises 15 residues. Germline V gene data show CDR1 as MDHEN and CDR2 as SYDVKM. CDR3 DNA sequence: TGTGCCAGCAGAGCCTACAGGGACATTAACTATGGCTACACCTTC. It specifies CASRAYRDINYGYTF.

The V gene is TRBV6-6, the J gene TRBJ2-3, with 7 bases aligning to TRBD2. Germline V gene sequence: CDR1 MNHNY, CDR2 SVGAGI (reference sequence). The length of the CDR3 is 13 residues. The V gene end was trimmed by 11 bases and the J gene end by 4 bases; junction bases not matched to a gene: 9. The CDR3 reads CAAVEGRADTQYF. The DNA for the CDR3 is TGTGCCGCAGTCGAGGGGAGGGCAGATACGCAGTATTTT.

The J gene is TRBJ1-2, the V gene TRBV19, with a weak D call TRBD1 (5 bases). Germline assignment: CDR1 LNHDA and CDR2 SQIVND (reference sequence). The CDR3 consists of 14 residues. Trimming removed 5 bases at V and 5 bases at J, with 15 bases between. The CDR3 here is CASSSGTPAYGYTF. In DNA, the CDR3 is TGTGCCAGTAGTTCCGGGACCCCCGCTTATGGCTACACCTTC.

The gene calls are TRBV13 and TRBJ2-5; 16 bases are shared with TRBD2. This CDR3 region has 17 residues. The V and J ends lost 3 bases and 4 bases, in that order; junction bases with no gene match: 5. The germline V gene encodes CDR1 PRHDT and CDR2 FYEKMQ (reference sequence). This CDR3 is CASSLGLAGGPGETQYF. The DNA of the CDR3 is TGTGCCAGCAGCTTGGGACTAGCGGGGGGGCCCGGAGAGACCCAGTACTTC.

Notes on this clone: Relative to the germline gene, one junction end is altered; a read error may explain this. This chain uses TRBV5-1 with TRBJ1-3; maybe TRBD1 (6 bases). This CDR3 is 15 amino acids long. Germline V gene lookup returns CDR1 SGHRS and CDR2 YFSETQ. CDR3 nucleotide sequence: TGCGCCAGCAGCCTAGACACAGGGCCTGGCAACACCATATATTTT. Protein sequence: CASSLDTGPGNTIYF.

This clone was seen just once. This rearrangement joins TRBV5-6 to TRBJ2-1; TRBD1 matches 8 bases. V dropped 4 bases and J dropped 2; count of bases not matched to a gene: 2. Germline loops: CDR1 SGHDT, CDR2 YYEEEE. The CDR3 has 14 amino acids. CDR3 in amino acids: CASSPGQAYNEQFF. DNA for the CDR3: TGTGCCAGCAGCCCGGGACAGGCCTACAATGAGCAGTTCTTC.

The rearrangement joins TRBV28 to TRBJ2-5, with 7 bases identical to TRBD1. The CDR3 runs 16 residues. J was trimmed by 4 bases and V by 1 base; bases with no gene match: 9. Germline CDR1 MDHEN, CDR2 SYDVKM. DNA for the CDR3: TGTGCCAGCAGTTTATCACTCATGAGGGGGCGAGAGACCCAGTACTTC. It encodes CASSLSLMRGRETQYF. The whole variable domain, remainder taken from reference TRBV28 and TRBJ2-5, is DVKVTQSSRYLVKRTGEKVFLECVQDMDHENMFWYRQDPGLGLRLIYFSYDVKMKEKGDIPEGYSVSREKKERFSLILESASTNQTSMYLCASSLSLMRGRETQYFGPGTRLLVL.

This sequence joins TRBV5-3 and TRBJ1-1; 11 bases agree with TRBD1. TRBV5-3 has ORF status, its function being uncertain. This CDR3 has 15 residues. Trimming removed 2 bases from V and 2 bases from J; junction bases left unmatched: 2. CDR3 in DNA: TGTGCCAGAAGCTTCGGACAGGGGGCAAACACTGAAGCTTTCTTT. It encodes CARSFGQGANTEAFF.

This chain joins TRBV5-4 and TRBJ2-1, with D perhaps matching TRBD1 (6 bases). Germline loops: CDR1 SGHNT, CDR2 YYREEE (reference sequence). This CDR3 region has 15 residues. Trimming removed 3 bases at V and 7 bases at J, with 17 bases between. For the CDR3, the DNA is TGTGCCAGCAGCTCCGGGACACCCCCCCCAAATGAGCAGTTCTTC. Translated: CASSSGTPPPNEQFF.

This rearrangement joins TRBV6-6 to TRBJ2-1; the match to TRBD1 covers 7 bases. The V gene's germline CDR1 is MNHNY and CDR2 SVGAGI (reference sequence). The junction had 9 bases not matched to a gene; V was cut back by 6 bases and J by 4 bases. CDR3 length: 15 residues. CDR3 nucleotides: TGTGCCAGCAGCTATAACCGACAGGGTTACAATGAGCAGTTCTTC. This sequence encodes CASSYNRQGYNEQFF.

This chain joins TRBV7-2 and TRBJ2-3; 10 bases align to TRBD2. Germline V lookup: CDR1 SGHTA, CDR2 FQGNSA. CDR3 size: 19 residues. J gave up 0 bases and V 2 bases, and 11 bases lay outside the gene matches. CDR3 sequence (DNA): TGTGCCAGCAGCTTAAAGCGGGGGGGCCTCTCCGCTAGCACAGATACGCAGTATTTT. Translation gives CASSLKRGGLSASTDTQYF.

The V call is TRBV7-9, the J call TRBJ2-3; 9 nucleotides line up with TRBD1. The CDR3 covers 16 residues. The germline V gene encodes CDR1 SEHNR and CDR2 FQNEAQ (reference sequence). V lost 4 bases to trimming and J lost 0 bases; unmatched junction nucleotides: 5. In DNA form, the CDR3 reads TGTGCCAGCAGCTACTGGACAGGGGAAAGCACAGATACGCAGTATTTT. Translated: CASSYWTGESTDTQYF.

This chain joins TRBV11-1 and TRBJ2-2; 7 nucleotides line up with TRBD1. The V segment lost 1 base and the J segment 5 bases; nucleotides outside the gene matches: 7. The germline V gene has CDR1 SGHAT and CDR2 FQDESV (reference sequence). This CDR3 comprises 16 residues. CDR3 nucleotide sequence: TGTGCCAGCAGCTTAGACCATGGACAGGATACCGGGGAGCTGTTTTTT. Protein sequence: CASSLDHGQDTGELFF.

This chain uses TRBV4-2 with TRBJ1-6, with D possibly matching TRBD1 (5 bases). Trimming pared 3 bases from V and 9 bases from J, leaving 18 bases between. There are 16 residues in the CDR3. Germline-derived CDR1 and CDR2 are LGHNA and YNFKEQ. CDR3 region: CASSQDPGTTGSPLHF. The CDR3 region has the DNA TGTGCCAGCAGCCAGGATCCCGGGACCACAGGTTCACCCCTCCACTTT.

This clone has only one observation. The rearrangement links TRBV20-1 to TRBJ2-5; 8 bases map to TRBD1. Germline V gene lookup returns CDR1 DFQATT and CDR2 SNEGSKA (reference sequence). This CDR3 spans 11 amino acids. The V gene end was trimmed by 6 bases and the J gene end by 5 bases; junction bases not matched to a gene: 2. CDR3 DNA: TGCAGTGCCAGGGGGCCCGAGACCCAGTACTTC. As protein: CSARGPETQYF.

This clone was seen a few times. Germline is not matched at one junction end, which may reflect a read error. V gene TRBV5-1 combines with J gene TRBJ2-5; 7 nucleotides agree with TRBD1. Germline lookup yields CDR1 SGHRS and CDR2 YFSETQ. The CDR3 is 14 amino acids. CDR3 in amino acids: CASGLDRPQETQYF. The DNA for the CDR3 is TGCGCCAGCGGCTTGGACAGGCCCCAAGAGACCCAGTACTTC.

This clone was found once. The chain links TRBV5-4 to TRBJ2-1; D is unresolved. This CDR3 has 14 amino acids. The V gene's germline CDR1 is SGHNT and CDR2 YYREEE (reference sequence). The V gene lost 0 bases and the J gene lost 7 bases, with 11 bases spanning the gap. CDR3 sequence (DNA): TGTGCCAGCAGCTTGGCTTCAAATCGTAATGAGCAGTTCTTC. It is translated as CASSLASNRNEQFF.

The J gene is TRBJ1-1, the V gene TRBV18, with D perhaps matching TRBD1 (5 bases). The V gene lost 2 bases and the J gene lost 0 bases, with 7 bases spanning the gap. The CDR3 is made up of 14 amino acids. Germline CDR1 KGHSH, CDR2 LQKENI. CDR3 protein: CASSPDSMNTEAFF. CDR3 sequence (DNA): TGTGCCAGCTCACCAGACAGCATGAACACTGAAGCTTTCTTT.

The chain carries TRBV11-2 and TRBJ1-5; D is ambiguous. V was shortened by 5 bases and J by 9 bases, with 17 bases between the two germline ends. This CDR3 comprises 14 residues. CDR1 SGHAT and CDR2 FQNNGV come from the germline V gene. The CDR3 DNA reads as TGTGCCAGCAGCCCCGGACGGGAATCAGGGCCCCAGCATTTT. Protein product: CASSPGRESGPQHF.

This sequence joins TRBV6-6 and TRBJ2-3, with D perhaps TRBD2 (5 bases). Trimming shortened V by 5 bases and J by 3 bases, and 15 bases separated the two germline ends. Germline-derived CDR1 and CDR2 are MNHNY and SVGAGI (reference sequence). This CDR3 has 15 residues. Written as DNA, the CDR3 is TGTGCCAGCAGTACTAGTCCAGTACTTACAGATACGCAGTATTTT. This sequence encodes CASSTSPVLTDTQYF.

The CDR3 region has the DNA TGTGCCAGCAGCCCACGACACGGGGTACAGGGACACAATGAGCAGTTCTTC. Translating it yields CASSPRHGVQGHNEQFF. This sequence joins TRBV13 and TRBJ2-1; perhaps TRBD1 as D (6 bases). CDR1 and CDR2 from the germline V gene are PRHDT and FYEKMQ (reference sequence). V was pared by 5 bases and J by 5 bases, with 22 bases between. CDR3 length: 17 amino acids.